This TCR beta chain was recorded in a study of tumour-infiltrating T cells in Burkitt lymphoma (dated by TCRdb to about 2020). Regarding the complete study: All epidemiological subtypes of Burkitt lymphoma were represented among the approximately 88 patients who made up the cohort. TCR repertoire data were correlated with clinical outcome; productive clonality predicted overall and progression-free survival, independent of established prognosticators including age at diagnosis.

General conclusions and limits of the study: Several public clonotypes shared across numerous Burkitt lymphoma patients were found, and shared tumour neoantigen selection absent from diffuse large B-cell lymphoma was thereby suggested.

Ends trimmed: V by 3 bases, J by 7 bases; bases unmatched to a gene: 7. For CDR1 and CDR2, the germline V gene (reference sequence) lists SGHNT and YYREEE. The CDR3 runs 15 residues from the cysteine to the phenylalanine. The CDR3 DNA has 45 bases and is translated from base 1. Libraries were built with the immunoSEQ multiplex PCR assay. Sourced from immuneACCESS, this table was stored by TCRdb with only in-frame sequences that have V and J called. A share of the clones is absent; for the studies checked, an unresolved V gene accounts for under half, and the remainder has no known explanation. The sample records more than 3,500 clones, approximately 21% of which are singletons. The ten biggest clones cover roughly 1.5% of the sample. Comment on this clone: Its antigen is not yet known. Base qualities were left out, and no much larger clone turns up one base away.

The chain is encoded by TRBV5-4 joined to TRBJ2-5; 12 of the junction bases match TRBD2. The receptor comes from a human donor with Burkitt lymphoma. Sequencing was done on a sample of tumor tissue. The sequence in DNA is TGTGCCAGCAGCTCGGAACTAGCGGGAGGTGGGACCCAGTACTTC. This translates into CASSSELAGGGTQYF.